This T cell receptor beta chain was sequenced during a study of T cell repertoires in cytomegalovirus infection (dated by TCRdb to about 2019). About the investigation overall: Alongside well-studied HLA-B-restricted epitopes, the peptide stimulations were aimed at recently identified HLA-C-restricted CMV epitopes, whose presentation resists viral immunomodulation. Donor HLA type was relevant to the analysis, because carriage of CMV infection together with the matching HLA type was indicated by public TCR beta signatures.

The treatment or condition label corresponds to: in vitro stimulation with specific CMV peptide epitopes to enrich CMV-specific T cells. CDR1 SGHRS and CDR2 YFSETQ are derived from the germline V gene. Relative to germline, V is missing 4 bases and J is missing 7 bases, with 14 bases of the junction outside any gene match. Including cysteine and phenylalanine, the CDR3 has 16 amino acids. Only the CDR3 region is kept as DNA, spanning 48 bases read in frame from base 1. The instrument given in TCRdb is Illumina HiSeq 1500. The public sequencing data were trimmed at Q25 with fastp and processed into clonotypes with MiXCR by TCRdb, which kept only in-frame beta chains. Rows with a matching CDR3 protein are joined into one entry that keeps the most common DNA and genes. Within this sample are about 570,000 distinct CDR3 sequences, with 35% to 50% of them counted one time only. The ten largest account for around 50% of the sample.

What the study reported, not specific to this receptor: Cumulative frequency of public TCR beta family members discriminated carriers of CMV infection plus the relevant HLA type in this cohort and an independent 352-donor cohort. The ex vivo response was dominated by HLA-C-restricted CMV-specific TCR beta clonotypes, and the single most frequent clonotype in two of eight donors was supplied by these HLA-C-restricted clonotypes.

As to this clonotype: Its binding antigen is unknown. Within one base of it there is no much larger clone, and no base qualities were kept.

The sequences come from cultured PBMCs, collected from culture after CMV antigen stimulation. The chain is encoded by TRBV5-1 joined to TRBJ2-1, with TRBD2 matching 7 junction bases. This clonotype was obtained from a human donor in good health (CMV status not recorded). Some clones in this sample may be carry-over from other donors' samples. In nucleotide form, the sequence is TGCGCCAGCAGCAGAGGGCGGGGAGCGGGAATGAATGAGCAGTTCTTC. Its translation is CASSRGRGAGMNEQFF. With the portions outside the CDR3 filled from the reference TRBV5-1 and TRBJ2-1 genes, the complete variable region becomes KAGVTQTPRYLIKTRGQQVTLSCSPISGHRSVSWYQQTPGQGLQFLFEYFSETQRNKGNFPGRFSGRQFSNSRSEMNVSTLELGDSALYLCASSRGRGAGMNEQFFGPGTRLTVL.